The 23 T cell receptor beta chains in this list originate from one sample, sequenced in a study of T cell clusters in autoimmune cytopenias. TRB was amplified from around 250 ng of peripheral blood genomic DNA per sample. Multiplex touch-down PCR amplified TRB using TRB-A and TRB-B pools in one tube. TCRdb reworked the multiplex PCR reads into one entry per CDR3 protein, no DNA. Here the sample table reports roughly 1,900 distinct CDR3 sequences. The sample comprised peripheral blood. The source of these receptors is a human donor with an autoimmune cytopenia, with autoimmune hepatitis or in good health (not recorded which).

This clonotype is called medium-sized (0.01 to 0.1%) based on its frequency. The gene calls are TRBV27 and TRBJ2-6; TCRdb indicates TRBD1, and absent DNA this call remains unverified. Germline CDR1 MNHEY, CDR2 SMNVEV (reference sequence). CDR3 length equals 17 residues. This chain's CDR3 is CASSYSGQSIGANVLTF.

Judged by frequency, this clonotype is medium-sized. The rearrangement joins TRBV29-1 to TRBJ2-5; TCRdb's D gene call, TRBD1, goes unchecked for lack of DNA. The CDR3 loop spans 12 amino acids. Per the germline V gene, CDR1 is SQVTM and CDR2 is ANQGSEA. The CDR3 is CSVERGDETQYF. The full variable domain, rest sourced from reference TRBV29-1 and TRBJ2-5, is SAVISQKPSRDICQRGTSLTIQCQVDSQVTMMFWYRQQPGQSLTLIATANQGSEATYESGFVIDKFPISRPNLTFSTLTVSNMSPEDSSIYLCSVERGDETQYFGPGTRLLVL.

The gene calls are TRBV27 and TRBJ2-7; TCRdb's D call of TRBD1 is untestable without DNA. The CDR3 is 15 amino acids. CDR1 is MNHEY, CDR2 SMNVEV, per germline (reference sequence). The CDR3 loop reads CASNPGTKRSYEQYF.

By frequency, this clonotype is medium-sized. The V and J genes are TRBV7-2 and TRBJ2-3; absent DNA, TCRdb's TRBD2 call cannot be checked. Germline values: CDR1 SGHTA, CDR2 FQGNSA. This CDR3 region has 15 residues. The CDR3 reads CASSLRLAGTDTQYF.

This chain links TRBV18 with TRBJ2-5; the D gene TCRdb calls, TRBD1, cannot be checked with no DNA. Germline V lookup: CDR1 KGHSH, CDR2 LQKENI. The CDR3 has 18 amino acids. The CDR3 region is CASSAFSPGQGLRETQYF.

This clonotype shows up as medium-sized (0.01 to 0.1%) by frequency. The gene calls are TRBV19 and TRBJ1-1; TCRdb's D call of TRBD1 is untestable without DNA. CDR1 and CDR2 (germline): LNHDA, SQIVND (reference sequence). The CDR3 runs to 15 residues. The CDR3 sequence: CASSLTGFMNTEAFF.

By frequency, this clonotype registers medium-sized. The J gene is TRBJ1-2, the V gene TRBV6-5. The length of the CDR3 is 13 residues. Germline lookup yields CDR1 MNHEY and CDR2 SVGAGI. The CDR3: CASSYLGSYGYTF.

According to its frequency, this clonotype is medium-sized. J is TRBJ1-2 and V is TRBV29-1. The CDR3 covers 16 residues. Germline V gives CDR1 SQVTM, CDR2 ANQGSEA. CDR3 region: CSVFVEEAGRPYGYTF.

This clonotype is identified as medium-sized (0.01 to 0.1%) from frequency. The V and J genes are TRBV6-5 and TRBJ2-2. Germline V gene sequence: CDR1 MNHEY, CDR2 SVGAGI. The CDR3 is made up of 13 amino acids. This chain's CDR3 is CASSDGHTGELFF.

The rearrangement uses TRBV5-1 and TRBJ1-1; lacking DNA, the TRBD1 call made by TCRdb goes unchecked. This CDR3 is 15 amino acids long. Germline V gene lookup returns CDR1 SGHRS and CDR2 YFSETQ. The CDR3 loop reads CASSPWGQQNTEAFF.

CDR3 loop: CASRHNQGTGELFF. The chain recombines TRBV4-1 with TRBJ2-2; TCRdb's D gene call, TRBD1, goes unchecked for lack of DNA. The CDR3 spans 14 residues. Germline CDR1 MGHRA, CDR2 YSYEKL.

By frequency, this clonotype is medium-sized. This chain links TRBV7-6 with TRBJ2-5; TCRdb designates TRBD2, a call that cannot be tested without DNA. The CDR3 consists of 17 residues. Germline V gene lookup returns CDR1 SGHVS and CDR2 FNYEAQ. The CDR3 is CASSLFTDGADRETQYF.

CDR3 amino acids: CASSPTTGRTDTQYF. The chain joins TRBV19 to TRBJ2-3; TCRdb proposes TRBD1, but this gene call is untestable without DNA. The CDR3 is made up of 15 amino acids. Germline-derived CDR1 and CDR2 are LNHDA and SQIVND (reference sequence).

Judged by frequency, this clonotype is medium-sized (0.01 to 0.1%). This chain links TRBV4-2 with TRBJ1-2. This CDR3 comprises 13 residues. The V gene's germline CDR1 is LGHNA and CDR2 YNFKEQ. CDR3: CASSQDRDHGYTF.

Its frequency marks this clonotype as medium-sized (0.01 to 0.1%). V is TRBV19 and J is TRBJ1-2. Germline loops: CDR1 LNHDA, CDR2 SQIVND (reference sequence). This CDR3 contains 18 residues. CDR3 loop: CASSIIGGLASSNYGYTF.

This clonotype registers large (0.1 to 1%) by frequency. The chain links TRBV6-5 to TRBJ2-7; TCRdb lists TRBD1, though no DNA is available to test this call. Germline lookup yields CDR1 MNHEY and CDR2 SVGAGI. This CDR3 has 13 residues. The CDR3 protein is CASRYQGAGEQYF.

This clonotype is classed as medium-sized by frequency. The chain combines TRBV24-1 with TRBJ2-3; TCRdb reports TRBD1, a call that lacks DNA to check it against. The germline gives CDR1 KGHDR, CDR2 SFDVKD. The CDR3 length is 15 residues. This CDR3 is CATSDAGQSPDTQYF.

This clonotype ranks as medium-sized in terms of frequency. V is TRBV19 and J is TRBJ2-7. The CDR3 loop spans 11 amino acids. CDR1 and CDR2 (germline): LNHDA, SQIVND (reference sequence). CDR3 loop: CATQGPYELYF.

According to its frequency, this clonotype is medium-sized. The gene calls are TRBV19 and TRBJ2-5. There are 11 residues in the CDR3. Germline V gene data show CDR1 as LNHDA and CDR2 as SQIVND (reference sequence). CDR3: CASSIQETQYF.

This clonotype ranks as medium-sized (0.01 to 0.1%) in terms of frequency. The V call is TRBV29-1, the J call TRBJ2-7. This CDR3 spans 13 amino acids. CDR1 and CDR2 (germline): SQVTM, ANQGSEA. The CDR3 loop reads CSVEDVYYNEQYF.

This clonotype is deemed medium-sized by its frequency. CDR3 residues: CASSYLRGTLSSGANVLTF. This chain links TRBV6-5 with TRBJ2-6; there is no DNA to check the TCRdb D call of TRBD2. This CDR3 contains 19 residues. Germline assignment: CDR1 MNHEY and CDR2 SVGAGI.

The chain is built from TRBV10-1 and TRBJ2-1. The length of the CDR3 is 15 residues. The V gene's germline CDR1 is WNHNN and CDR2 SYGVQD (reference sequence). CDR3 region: CASSDSDRSGNEQFF.

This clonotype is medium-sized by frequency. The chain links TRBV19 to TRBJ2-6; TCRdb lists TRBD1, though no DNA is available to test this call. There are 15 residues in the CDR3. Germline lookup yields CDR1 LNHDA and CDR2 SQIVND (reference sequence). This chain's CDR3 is CASSRGQSGANVLTF.